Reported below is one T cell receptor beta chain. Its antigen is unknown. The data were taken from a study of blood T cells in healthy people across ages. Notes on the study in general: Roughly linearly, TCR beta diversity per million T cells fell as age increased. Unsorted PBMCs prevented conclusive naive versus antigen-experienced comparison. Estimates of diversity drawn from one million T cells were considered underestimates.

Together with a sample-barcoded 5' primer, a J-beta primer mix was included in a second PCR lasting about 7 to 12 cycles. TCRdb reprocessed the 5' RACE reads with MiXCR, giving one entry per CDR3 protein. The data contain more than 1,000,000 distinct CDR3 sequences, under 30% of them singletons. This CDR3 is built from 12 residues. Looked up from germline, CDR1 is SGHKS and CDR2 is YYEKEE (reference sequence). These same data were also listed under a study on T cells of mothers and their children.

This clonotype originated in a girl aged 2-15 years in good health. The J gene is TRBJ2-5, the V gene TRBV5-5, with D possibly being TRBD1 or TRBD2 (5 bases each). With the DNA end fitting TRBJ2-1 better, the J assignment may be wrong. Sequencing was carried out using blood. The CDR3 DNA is TGTGCCAGCAGTCCGGGACCTCCACAGCAGTTCTTC. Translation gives CASSPGPPQQFF.